Listed below are T cell receptor beta chains from one sample, sequenced in a study of OX40 agonist ivuxolimab in advanced cancers. Profiled with immunoSEQ multiplex PCR; TCRdb holds only in-frame clones, not every one. The sample contains around 65,000 clones, 91% of which appear only once. Source: CD4+ or CD8+ T cells sorted from blood, taken in a trial of the OX40 agonist ivuxolimab. The receptors derive from an adult with an advanced solid tumor such as melanoma, head and neck, liver or kidney cancer. Each CDR3 is given with its conserved first and last residue.

v_gene,j_gene,CDR3aa
TRBV5-1,TRBJ1-4,CASSQETTNEKLFF
TRBV28,TRBJ2-7,CASTRVSRSSYEQYF
TRBV7-9,TRBJ1-1,CASVLDSPGTEAFF
TRBV20-1,TRBJ2-5,CSARSGETQYF
TRBV2,TRBJ1-6,CASSDLAIPLHF
TRBV5-4,TRBJ2-7,CASSHWDKYYEQYF
TRBV6-6,TRBJ2-5,CASSPMETQYF
TRBV18,TRBJ2-7,CASSPTGLATTPSSYEQYF
TRBV28,TRBJ1-1,CASSLTGVVNTEAFF
TRBV5-1,TRBJ2-5,CASSLAGVGLETQYF
TRBV19,TRBJ2-2,CASSKGELGPAGELFF
TRBV29-1,TRBJ1-1,CSVSQGRGGTEAFF
TRBV6-1,TRBJ1-1,CASSERRQTRNTEAFF
TRBV15,TRBJ2-2,CATSRDIDIYTGELFF
TRBV10-3,TRBJ2-2,CAISEGAGGPSGELFF
TRBV5-1,TRBJ2-1,CASSFGTSGSDEQFF
TRBV28,TRBJ2-7,CASSSPTGTGPLEQYF